Detailed here is one T cell receptor (beta chain). In the study's own analysis: Amplification with reference gene primers provided the estimates of nucleated cell counts. TCRdb's table, derived via immunoSEQ multiplex PCR, lists solely in-frame clones and lacks some. That table is the source of V, J and clone size, and D and trimming were worked out from the DNA. The repertoire holds around 380,000 clones, with about 89% as singletons. The data are from a study of blood T cell repertoires in COVID-19. The sequence derives from a man aged 25-40 years who had recovered from COVID-19. Input material: PBMCs or T cells enriched from blood (not recorded which).

As DNA, the CDR3 is TGTGCCAGCAGCCCGCCGCCCGGGGAAAAACTGTTTTTT. Its protein is CASSPPPGEKLFF. V usage is TRBV12-3 or TRBV12-4 and J usage is TRBJ1-4; no clear D. The CDR3 covers 13 residues. The V end was cut by 6 bases, the J end by 8 bases, with 13 bases between.